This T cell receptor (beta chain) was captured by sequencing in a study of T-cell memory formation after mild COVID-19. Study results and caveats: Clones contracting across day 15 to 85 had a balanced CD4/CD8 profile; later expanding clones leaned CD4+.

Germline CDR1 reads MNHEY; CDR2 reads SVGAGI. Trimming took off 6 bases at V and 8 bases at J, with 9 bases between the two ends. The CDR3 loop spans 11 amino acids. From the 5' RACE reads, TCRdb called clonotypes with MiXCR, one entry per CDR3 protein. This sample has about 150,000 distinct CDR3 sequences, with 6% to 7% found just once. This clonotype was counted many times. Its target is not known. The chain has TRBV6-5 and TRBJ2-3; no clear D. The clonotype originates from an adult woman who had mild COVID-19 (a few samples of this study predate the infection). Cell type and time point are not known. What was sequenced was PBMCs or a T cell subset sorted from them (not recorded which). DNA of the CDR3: TGTGCCAGCAGGGACGGTGGTACGCAGTATTTT. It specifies CASRDGGTQYF.